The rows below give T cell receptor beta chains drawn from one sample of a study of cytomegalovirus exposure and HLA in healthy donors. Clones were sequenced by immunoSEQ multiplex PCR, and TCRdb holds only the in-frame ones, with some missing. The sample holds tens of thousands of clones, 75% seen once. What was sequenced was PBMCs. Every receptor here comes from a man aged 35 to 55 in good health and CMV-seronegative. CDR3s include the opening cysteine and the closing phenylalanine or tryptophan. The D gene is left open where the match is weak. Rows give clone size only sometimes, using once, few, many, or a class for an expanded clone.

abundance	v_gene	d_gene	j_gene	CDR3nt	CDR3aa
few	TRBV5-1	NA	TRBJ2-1	TGCGCCAGCTCCCTAAGCATGAATGAGCAGTTCTTC	CASSLSMNEQFF
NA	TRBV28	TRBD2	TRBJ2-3	TGTGCCAGCAGCACACTAGCGGGGGGGCCGAAAGATACGCAGTATTTT	CASSTLAGGPKDTQYF
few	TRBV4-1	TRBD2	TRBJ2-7	TGCGCCAGCAGCCAGCATGCCGGGACTATGCTCAGCGAGCAGTACTTC	CASSQHAGTMLSEQYF
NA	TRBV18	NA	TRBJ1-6	TGTGCCAGCTCACCACAGGGGGATTCACCCCTCCACTTT	CASSPQGDSPLHF
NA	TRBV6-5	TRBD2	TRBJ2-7	TGTGCCAGCACCGACCCGCGACTAGCGGCTTACGAGCAGTACTTC	CASTDPRLAAYEQYF
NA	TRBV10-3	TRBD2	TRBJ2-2	TGTGCCATCAGCCCGAGACTAGCCTCGGATTTTAAGAACACCGGGGAGCTGTTTTTT	CAISPRLASDFKNTGELFF
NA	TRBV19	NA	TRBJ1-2	TGTGCCAGTAGTAGAGACTACTATGGCTACACCTTC	CASSRDYYGYTF
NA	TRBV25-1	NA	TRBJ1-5	TGTGCCAGCAGGGGACTTAGCAATCAGCCCCAGCATTTT	CASRGLSNQPQHF
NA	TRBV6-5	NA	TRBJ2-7	TGTGCCAGCAGGTCGGGGTTGGGGTCCTACGAGCAGTACTTC	CASRSGLGSYEQYF
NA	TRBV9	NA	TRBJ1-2	TGTGCCAGCAGCGTAGTCCCCCCGGCAGGGGACTATGGCTACACCTTC	CASSVVPPAGDYGYTF
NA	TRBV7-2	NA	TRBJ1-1	TGTGCCAGCAGCCCCACAGGGGAAGCTTTCTTT	CASSPTGEAFF
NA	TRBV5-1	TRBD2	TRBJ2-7	TGCGCCAGCAGCCGAGCTTCTGGGACTAGCGGAACCTACGAGCAGTACTTC	CASSRASGTSGTYEQYF
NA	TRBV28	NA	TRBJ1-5	TGTGCCAGCAGTTGGCCACAGGGTACAATTCAGCCCCAGCATTTT	CASSWPQGTIQPQHF
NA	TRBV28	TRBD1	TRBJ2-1	TGTGCCATCACAGGGGGCAATGAGCAGTTCTTC	CAITGGNEQFF
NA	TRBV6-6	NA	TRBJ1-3	TGTGCCAGCGGCCGGACTTCCTACTCTGGAAACACCATATATTTT	CASGRTSYSGNTIYF
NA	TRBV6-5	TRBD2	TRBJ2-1	TGTGCCAGCAGCCCTAATAGCGGGGCCCCCAATGAGCAGTTCTTC	CASSPNSGAPNEQFF
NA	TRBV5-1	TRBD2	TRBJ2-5	TGCGCCAGCAGCCAAAGGTGGGAACTAGCGAGAGCGGAGACCCAGTACTTC	CASSQRWELARAETQYF
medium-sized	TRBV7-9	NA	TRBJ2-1	TGTGCCAGCAGCTTAGCGTCGGCGGCTCCCTACAATGAGCAGTTCTTC	CASSLASAAPYNEQFF
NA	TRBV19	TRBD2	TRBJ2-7	TGTGCCAGTAGTCGGACTAGCGGGGGGCAAATGAACGAGCAGTACTTC	CASSRTSGGQMNEQYF
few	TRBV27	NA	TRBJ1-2	TGTGCCAGCCGCCCTAACAGGGTTTATGGCTACACCTTC	CASRPNRVYGYTF
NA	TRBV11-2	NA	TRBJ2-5	TGTGCCAGCAGCTTAGATCCAGGTCAAGAGACCCAGTACTTC	CASSLDPGQETQYF
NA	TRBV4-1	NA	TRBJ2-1	TGCGCCAGCAGCCTCGGAGGGAAGTACAATGAGCAGTTCTTC	CASSLGGKYNEQFF
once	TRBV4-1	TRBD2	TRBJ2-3	TGCGCCAGCAGCCAAGAGCTAGCGGGGGGGCCGACAGATACGCAGTATTTT	CASSQELAGGPTDTQYF
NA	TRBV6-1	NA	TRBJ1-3	TGTGCCAGCAGAACAGAGACAAACACCATATATTTT	CASRTETNTIYF
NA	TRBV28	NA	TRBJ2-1	TGTGCCAGCAACACCCGGGAGTTATACAATGAGCAGTTCTTC	CASNTRELYNEQFF
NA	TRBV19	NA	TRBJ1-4	TGTGCCAGTAGTACCCTCTCGGGTGGAAAACTGTTTTTT	CASSTLSGGKLFF
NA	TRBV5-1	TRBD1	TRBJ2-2	TGCGCCAGCAGCTTGGCCTGGGGGACAGACACCGGGGAGCTGTTTTTT	CASSLAWGTDTGELFF
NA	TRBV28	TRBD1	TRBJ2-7	TGTGCCAGCAGTCTGACAGGGATGGGACCCTACGAGCAGTACTTC	CASSLTGMGPYEQYF
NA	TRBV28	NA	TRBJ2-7	TGTGCCAGCAGTTTACTACGAGCAGAGCAGTACTTC	CASSLLRAEQYF
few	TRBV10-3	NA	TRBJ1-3	TGTGCCATCAGGGACAGCTCTGGAAACACCATATATTTT	CAIRDSSGNTIYF
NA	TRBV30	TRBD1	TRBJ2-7	TGTGCCTGGAGTACGAGGACAGGGGGCACGGGGTACTTC	CAWSTRTGGTGYF
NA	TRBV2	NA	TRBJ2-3	TGTGCCAGCAGTGTGGAGGTTACGCAGTATTTT	CASSVEVTQYF
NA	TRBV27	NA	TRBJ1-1	TGTGCCAGCAGTTTCTATCTCGGGGAGGGGATGAACACTGAAGCTTTCTTT	CASSFYLGEGMNTEAFF
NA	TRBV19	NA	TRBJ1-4	TGTGCCAGCCAAGGGAGTTTTACTAATGAAAAACTGTTTTTT	CASQGSFTNEKLFF
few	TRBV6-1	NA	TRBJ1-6	TGTGCCAGCAGCCAGGGTAGCTCACCCCTCCACTTT	CASSQGSSPLHF
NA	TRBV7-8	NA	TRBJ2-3	TGTGCCAGCAGCTTAGGGCGGGGTAAAAGGGAGGATACGCAGTATTTT	CASSLGRGKREDTQYF
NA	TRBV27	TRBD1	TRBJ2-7	TGTGCCAGCAGTACACACAGGGGCGAGCAGTACTTC	CASSTHRGEQYF
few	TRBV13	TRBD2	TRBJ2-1	TGTGCCAGCAGCTTAGCCCCTAGCGGGATCTACAATGAGCAGTTCTTC	CASSLAPSGIYNEQFF
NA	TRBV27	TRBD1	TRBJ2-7	TGTGCCAGCAGCGGTACAGGGGGCGGTTTTATGGGGGAGCAGTACTTC	CASSGTGGGFMGEQYF
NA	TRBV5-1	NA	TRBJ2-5	TGCGCCAGCAGCCCTCAGGAGGGGGCTGAGACCCAGTACTTC	CASSPQEGAETQYF
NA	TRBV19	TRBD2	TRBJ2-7	TGTGCCAGTAGTCCGAGAGGGACTAGCGGGGGGGAAGAGCAGTACTTC	CASSPRGTSGGEEQYF